These T cell receptor beta chains were read from a single sample in a study of post-analysis software for immune sequencing data. TCRdb passed the PCR reads through MiXCR, listing each CDR3 protein once. The sample contains roughly 540,000 distinct CDR3 sequences, under 40% of which appear only once. Sequenced input: blood. These receptors originate from a girl aged 2 to 17 with multiple sclerosis. The CDR3 runs from the conserved cysteine through the conserved F or W. Fields, in order: D gene, clone size, V gene, J gene, CDR3 DNA, CDR3 protein. The D gene is left open where the match is weak. Only some rows state a clone size, as once, few, many or a class for expanded clones.

d_call: TRBD1
clone_size: NA
v_call: TRBV15
j_call: TRBJ1-1
cdr3_nt: TGTGCCACCATTCAGGACAGGGGGTTCACTGAAGCTTTCTTT
cdr3_aa: CATIQDRGFTEAFF

d_call: NA
clone_size: few
v_call: TRBV18
j_call: TRBJ2-5
cdr3_nt: TGTGCCAGCTCGGCCCTTGGGGAAGAGACCCAGTACTTC
cdr3_aa: CASSALGEETQYF

d_call: NA
clone_size: NA
v_call: TRBV6-1
j_call: TRBJ2-5
cdr3_nt: TGTGCCAGCAGTGACTGGTCCTACGGAGGAGAGACCCAGTACTTC
cdr3_aa: CASSDWSYGGETQYF

d_call: TRBD2
clone_size: NA
v_call: TRBV4-1
j_call: TRBJ2-5
cdr3_nt: TGCGCCAGCAGCCAAGAGGGTAGTAGCTTGGGGGGGGAGACCCAGTACTTC
cdr3_aa: CASSQEGSSLGGETQYF

d_call: TRBD2
clone_size: NA
v_call: TRBV4-1
j_call: TRBJ2-7
cdr3_nt: TGCGCCAGCAGCCAAGTATTGGGGACTAGGTCCTACGAGCAGTACTTC
cdr3_aa: CASSQVLGTRSYEQYF

d_call: NA
clone_size: NA
v_call: TRBV20-1
j_call: TRBJ2-5
cdr3_nt: TGCAGTGCTAGAACCGACACCGAAGCTCAGTACTTC
cdr3_aa: CSARTDTEAQYF

d_call: NA
clone_size: NA
v_call: TRBV6-5
j_call: TRBJ1-1
cdr3_nt: TGTGCCAGCAGTTACTCGCACCGACCGGGCACTGAAGCTTTCTTT
cdr3_aa: CASSYSHRPGTEAFF

d_call: TRBD1
clone_size: NA
v_call: TRBV20-1
j_call: TRBJ1-2
cdr3_nt: TGCAGTGCTAGAGAAACTGCAGGGGGTGGCTACACCTTC
cdr3_aa: CSARETAGGGYTF

d_call: TRBD1
clone_size: few
v_call: TRBV7-9
j_call: TRBJ2-5
cdr3_nt: TGTGCCAGCCACGCCGGGGACAGGGGATGGGGAGAGACCCAGTACTTC
cdr3_aa: CASHAGDRGWGETQYF

d_call: NA
clone_size: NA
v_call: TRBV7-2
j_call: TRBJ2-7
cdr3_nt: TGTGCCAGCAGCTTACAAGCGTTCGGTCGGGGGCCCTACGAGCAGTACTTC
cdr3_aa: CASSLQAFGRGPYEQYF

d_call: NA
clone_size: few
v_call: TRBV29-1
j_call: TRBJ2-1
cdr3_nt: TGCAGCGTTGAGCGGGCGTCCTCCTACAATGAGCAGTTCTTC
cdr3_aa: CSVERASSYNEQFF

d_call: NA
clone_size: few
v_call: TRBV5-1
j_call: TRBJ2-1
cdr3_nt: TGCGCCAGCAGCTCCCCGGGACTCCTTAATGAGCAGTTCTTC
cdr3_aa: CASSSPGLLNEQFF

d_call: NA
clone_size: NA
v_call: TRBV25-1
j_call: TRBJ1-6
cdr3_nt: TGTGCCAGCAGTGCGAGCTCCTATAATTCACCCCTCCACTTT
cdr3_aa: CASSASSYNSPLHF

d_call: TRBD1
clone_size: NA
v_call: TRBV12-3/TRBV12-4
j_call: TRBJ1-2
cdr3_nt: TGTGCCAGCAGCCCTGACAGGGCTATTGGCTACACCTTC
cdr3_aa: CASSPDRAIGYTF

d_call: TRBD1
clone_size: few
v_call: TRBV7-2
j_call: TRBJ1-2
cdr3_nt: TGTGCCAGCAGCTTAGTGCAGGGGGCTATGGATGGCTACACCTTC
cdr3_aa: CASSLVQGAMDGYTF

d_call: NA
clone_size: NA
v_call: TRBV13
j_call: TRBJ2-7
cdr3_nt: TGTGCCAGCAGCTTTTCATCGACCGGGTACGAGCAGTACTTC
cdr3_aa: CASSFSSTGYEQYF

d_call: TRBD1
clone_size: NA
v_call: TRBV19
j_call: TRBJ1-2
cdr3_nt: TGTGCCAGTAGTACGCGGGACAGGTTGAGCGGCTACACCTTC
cdr3_aa: CASSTRDRLSGYTF